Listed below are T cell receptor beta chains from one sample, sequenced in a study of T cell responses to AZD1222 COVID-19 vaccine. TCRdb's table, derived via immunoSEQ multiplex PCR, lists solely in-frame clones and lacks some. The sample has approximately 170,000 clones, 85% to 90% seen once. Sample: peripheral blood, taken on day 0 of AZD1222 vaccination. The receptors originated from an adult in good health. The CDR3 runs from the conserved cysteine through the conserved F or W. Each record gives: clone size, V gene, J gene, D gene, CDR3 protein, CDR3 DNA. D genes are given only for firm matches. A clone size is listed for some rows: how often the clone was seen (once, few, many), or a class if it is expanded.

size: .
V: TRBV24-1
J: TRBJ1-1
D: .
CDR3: CATSDSTGIRGQDTEAFF
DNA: TGTGCCACCAGTGATTCTACAGGGATACGAGGTCAGGACACTGAAGCTTTCTTT

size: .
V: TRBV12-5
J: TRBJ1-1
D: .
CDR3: CASGSLKSEAFF
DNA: TGTGCTAGTGGCTCCCTAAAGTCTGAAGCTTTCTTT

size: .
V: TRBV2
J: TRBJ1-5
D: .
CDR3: CASSEPWSGGNQPQHF
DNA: TGTGCCAGCAGTGAACCCTGGTCGGGGGGAAATCAGCCCCAGCATTTT

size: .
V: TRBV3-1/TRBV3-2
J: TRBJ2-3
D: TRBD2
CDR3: CASSTGRGRETDTQYF
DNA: TGTGCCAGCAGCACCGGGAGGGGCAGGGAAACAGATACGCAGTATTTT

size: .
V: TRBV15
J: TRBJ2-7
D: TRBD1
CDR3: CATSGTGGKVGEQYF
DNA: TGTGCCACCAGCGGAACAGGGGGAAAGGTGGGCGAGCAGTACTTC

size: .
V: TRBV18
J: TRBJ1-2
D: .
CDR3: CASSPDSGYTF
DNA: TGTGCCAGCTCGCCCGACAGTGGCTACACCTTC

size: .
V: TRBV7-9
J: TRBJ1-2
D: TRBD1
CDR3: CASSPLGTGFNYGYTF
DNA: TGTGCCAGCAGCCCCCTGGGGACAGGATTTAACTATGGCTACACCTTC

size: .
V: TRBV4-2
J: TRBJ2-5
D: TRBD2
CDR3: CASSQDILAGIQETQYF
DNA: TGTGCCAGCAGCCAAGATATACTAGCGGGGATCCAAGAGACCCAGTACTTC

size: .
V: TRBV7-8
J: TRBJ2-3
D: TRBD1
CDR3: CASSYVRDRSTDTQYF
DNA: TGTGCCAGCAGTTATGTCCGGGACAGGAGCACAGATACGCAGTATTTT

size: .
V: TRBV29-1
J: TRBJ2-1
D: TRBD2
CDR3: CSVPTSFSYNEQFF
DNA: TGCAGCGTTCCGACTAGCTTTTCCTACAATGAGCAGTTCTTC

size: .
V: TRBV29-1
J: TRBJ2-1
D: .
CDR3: CSVVLGVLYNEQFF
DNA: TGCAGCGTTGTTTTAGGGGTCCTATACAATGAGCAGTTCTTC

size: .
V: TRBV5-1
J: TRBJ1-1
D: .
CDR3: CASSLVRGTEAFF
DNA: TGCGCCAGCAGCTTGGTGCGAGGGACTGAAGCTTTCTTT

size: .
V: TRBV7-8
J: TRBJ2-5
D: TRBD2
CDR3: CASSLTGGAGTQYF
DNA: TGTGCCAGCAGCCTTACGGGGGGTGCCGGGACCCAGTACTTC

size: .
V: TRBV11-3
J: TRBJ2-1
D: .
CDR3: CASSSYQYNEQFF
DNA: TGTGCCAGCAGCTCGTATCAGTACAATGAGCAGTTCTTC

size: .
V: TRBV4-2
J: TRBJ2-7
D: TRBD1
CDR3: CASRDTGGAGQYF
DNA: TGTGCCAGCAGAGATACAGGGGGCGCAGGGCAGTACTTC

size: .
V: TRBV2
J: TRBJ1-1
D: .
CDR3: CASSEAFGGSEAFF
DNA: TGTGCCAGCAGTGAAGCGTTTGGAGGGAGTGAAGCTTTCTTT

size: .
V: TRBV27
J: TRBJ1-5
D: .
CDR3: CASSRIGGGQPQHF
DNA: TGTGCCAGCAGTCGAATAGGGGGAGGTCAGCCCCAGCATTTT

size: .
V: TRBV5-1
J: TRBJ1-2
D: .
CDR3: CASSDPQGTNYGYTF
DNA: TGCGCCAGCAGCGACCCCCAGGGGACAAACTATGGCTACACCTTC

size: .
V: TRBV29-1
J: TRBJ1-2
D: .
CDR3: CSVNRDTQSYGYTF
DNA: TGCAGCGTTAACCGGGACACCCAGTCGTATGGCTACACCTTC

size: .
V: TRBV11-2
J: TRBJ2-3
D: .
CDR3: CASSLDTLLGSDTQYF
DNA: TGTGCCAGCAGCTTAGATACCCTCCTAGGTTCAGATACGCAGTATTTT

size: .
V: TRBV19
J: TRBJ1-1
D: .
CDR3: CASSERGSGLTEAFF
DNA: TGTGCCAGTAGTGAAAGAGGGTCGGGCCTCACTGAAGCTTTCTTT

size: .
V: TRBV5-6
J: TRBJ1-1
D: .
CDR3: CASSLADRGGSEAFF
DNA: TGTGCCAGCAGCCTGGCTGACAGAGGGGGTTCTGAAGCTTTCTTT

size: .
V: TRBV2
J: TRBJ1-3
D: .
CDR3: CASRPQGPGNTIYF
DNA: TGTGCCAGCAGGCCACAGGGTCCTGGAAACACCATATATTTT

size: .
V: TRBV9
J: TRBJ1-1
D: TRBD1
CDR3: CASSAAGTGRTEAFF
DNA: TGTGCCAGCAGCGCAGCCGGGACAGGGCGCACTGAAGCTTTCTTT

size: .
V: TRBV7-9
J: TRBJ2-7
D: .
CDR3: CASSPEGGIYEQYF
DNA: TGTGCCAGCAGCCCCGAGGGGGGGATCTACGAGCAGTACTTC

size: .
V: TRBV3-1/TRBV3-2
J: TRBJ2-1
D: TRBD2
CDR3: CASRGGGNEQFF
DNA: TGTGCCAGCCGGGGGGGCGGCAATGAGCAGTTCTTC

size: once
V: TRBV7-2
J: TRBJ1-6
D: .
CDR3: CASSSAPYNSPLHF
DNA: TGTGCCAGCAGCTCGGCGCCCTATAATTCACCCCTCCACTTT

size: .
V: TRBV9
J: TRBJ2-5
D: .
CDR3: CASSVAAQETQYF
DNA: TGTGCCAGCAGCGTAGCAGCCCAAGAGACCCAGTACTTC

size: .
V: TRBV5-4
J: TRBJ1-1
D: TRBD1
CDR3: CASSLAGTGGRTEAFF
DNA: TGTGCCAGCAGCTTGGCCGGGACAGGGGGCCGCACTGAAGCTTTCTTT

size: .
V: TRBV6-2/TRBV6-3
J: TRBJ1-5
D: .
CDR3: CASSSGQLSNQPQHF
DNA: TGTGCCAGCAGCAGCGGACAGCTTAGCAATCAGCCCCAGCATTTT

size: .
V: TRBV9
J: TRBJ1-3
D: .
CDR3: CASSPRGDQQGNTIYF
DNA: TGTGCCAGCAGCCCCCGTGGGGACCAACAGGGAAACACCATATATTTT

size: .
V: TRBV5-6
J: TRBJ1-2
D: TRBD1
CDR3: CASRRQGNYGYTF
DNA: TGTGCCAGCAGACGACAGGGGAACTATGGCTACACCTTC

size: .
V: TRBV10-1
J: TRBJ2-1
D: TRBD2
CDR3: CASSALAGGYNEQFF
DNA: TGCGCCAGCAGTGCATTAGCGGGGGGGTACAATGAGCAGTTCTTC

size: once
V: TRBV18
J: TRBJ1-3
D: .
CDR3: CASSRAEGRLSGNTIYF
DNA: TGTGCCAGCTCCCGGGCAGAGGGGCGCCTCTCTGGAAACACCATATATTTT

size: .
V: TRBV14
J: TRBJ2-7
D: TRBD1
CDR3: CASSQEQGGSYEQYF
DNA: TGTGCCAGCAGCCAAGAACAGGGGGGCTCCTACGAGCAGTACTTC

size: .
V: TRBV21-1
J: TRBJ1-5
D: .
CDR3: CASSKWAPGSRQPQHF
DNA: .

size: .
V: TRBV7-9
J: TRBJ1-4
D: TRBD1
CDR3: CASSLGQGNEKLFF
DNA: TGTGCCAGCAGCCTAGGACAGGGAAATGAAAAACTGTTTTTT

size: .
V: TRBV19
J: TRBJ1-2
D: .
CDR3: CASSISDSYGYTF
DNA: TGTGCCAGTAGTATCTCCGATTCTTATGGCTACACCTTC

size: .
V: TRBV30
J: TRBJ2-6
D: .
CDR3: CAWSVTGVAGANVLTF
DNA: TGTGCCTGGAGTGTAACGGGGGTTGCTGGGGCCAACGTCCTGACTTTC

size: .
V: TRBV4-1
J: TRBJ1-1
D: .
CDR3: CASSPQGERTEAFF
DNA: TGCGCCAGCAGCCCGCAGGGAGAGCGCACTGAAGCTTTCTTT

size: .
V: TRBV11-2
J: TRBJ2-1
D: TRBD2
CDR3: CASRKPGLAGNEQFF
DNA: TGTGCCAGCAGAAAACCCGGACTAGCCGGCAATGAGCAGTTCTTC

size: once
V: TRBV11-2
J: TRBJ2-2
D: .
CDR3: CASPAGRLTGELFF
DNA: TGTGCCAGCCCGGCGGGGCGGCTCACCGGGGAGCTGTTTTTT

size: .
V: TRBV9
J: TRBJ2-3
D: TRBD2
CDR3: CASSEAGGLNTDTQYF
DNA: TGTGCCAGCAGCGAAGCGGGGGGGCTTAACACAGATACGCAGTATTTT

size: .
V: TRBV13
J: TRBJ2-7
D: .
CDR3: CASTEGRTYEQYF
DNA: TGTGCCAGCACTGAGGGTCGAACCTACGAGCAGTACTTC

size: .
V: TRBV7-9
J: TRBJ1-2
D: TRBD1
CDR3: CASSLEEERTGRHYGYTF
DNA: TGTGCCAGCAGCTTAGAAGAGGAAAGGACAGGGAGGCACTATGGCTACACCTTC

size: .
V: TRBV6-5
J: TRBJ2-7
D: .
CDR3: CASSYSGSYEQYF
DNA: TGTGCCAGCAGTTACTCTGGGAGTTACGAGCAGTACTTC